The 2 T cell receptor beta chains reported below all come from one sample, sequenced in a study of Ad26.COV2.S vaccination and SARS-CoV-2 variants. This table comes from immunoSEQ multiplex PCR, and its TCRdb copy is limited to in-frame clones, with some not included. The table shows some 300,000 clones, with about 82% occurring only once. Treatment given: 19 received Ad26.COV2.S at low or high dose, single or two shots; 5 received placebo; per-sample allocation not given. The investigators took samples on day 63 after the first vaccine or placebo injection. The source was peripheral blood, collected in a trial of Ad26.COV2.S vaccine versus placebo. These receptors were obtained from a person between 18 and 59 years old who received the Ad26.COV2.S COVID-19 vaccine or a placebo.

This chain joins TRBV5-5 and TRBJ2-3, with 7 bases lining up with TRBD1. Germline-derived CDR1 and CDR2 are SGHKS and YYEKEE (reference sequence). The length of the CDR3 is 14 residues. V dropped 2 bases and J dropped 3; count of bases not matched to a gene: 3. CDR3 nucleotide sequence: TGTGCCAGCAGCTTTGACAGGGTTACAGATACGCAGTATTTT. Encoded protein: CASSFDRVTDTQYF.

The rearrangement uses TRBV6-5 and TRBJ2-5; D is undetermined. The CDR3 is 11 residues long. Between the trimmed V and J ends, which lost 6 bases and 5 bases, there was a span of 7 bases. Germline V CDR1 and CDR2: MNHEY, SVGAGI. CDR3 sequence (DNA): TGTGCCAGCAGGGATCGGGAGACCCAGTACTTC. Translating gives CASRDRETQYF.